This T cell receptor (beta chain) derives from a study of blood T cell repertoires in COVID-19. Study background: Researchers got acute and convalescent COVID-19 samples from the United States, Italy and Spain. PBMCs, B-cell-depleted T cells, or T cells were the source of the cDNA or gDNA that made up the material.

V was clipped by 0 bases and J by 7 bases; unmatched bases: 8. This CDR3 is 16 amino acids long. CDR1 and CDR2 from the germline V gene are SGHNT and YYREEE (reference sequence). Original methodology: Quantification of nucleated cells was approximated via reference gene primer amplification. Generated by immunoSEQ multiplex PCR, the TCRdb table keeps only in-frame clones and is missing some. From that table come the V and J calls and clone size; the DNA was used to work out D and trimming. This sample has some 53,000 clones, with just over 85% found just once. The TCR was taken from a man aged 70-80 years with acute or convalescent COVID-19. The chain has TRBV5-4 and TRBJ1-2, with 11 bases aligning to TRBD1. The sequenced sample was peripheral blood. The CDR3 region has the DNA TGTGCCAGCAGCTTGGCCCCTGGGACAGGGGGGTTTGGCTACACCTTC. Protein: CASSLAPGTGGFGYTF.